This TCR beta chain was observed in a study of cytomegalovirus exposure and HLA in healthy donors. Study-wide results and caveats: Among TCR beta chains of equal frequency, HLA-associated ones were more clonally expanded in a later analysis.

This clone was seen once. Antigen unknown. The PCR contained 60 Vbeta and 13 Jbeta primers. Data came from immunoSEQ multiplex PCR; TCRdb stores just in-frame clones and leaves some out. The repertoire has some 150,000 clones, roughly two thirds of them found once; the top ten carry under 3.5%. Per germline, CDR1 GTSNPN and CDR2 SVGIG (reference sequence). Unmatched junction bases numbered 10, after V lost 5 bases and J lost 4 bases. This CDR3 comprises 16 residues. The chain is built from TRBV30 and TRBJ2-1; 11 bases fit TRBD2. Sequencing was performed on PBMCs. The clonotype comes from a woman under 40 in good health and CMV-seronegative. Here the CDR3 reads CAWETGTSGFYNEQFF. The CDR3 coding sequence is TGTGCCTGGGAAACAGGGACTAGCGGATTTTACAATGAGCAGTTCTTC. Full variable domain (remainder filled in from reference TRBV30 and TRBJ2-1): SQTIHQWPATLVQPVGSPLSLECTVEGTSNPNLYWYRQAAGRGLQLLFYSVGIGQISSEVPQNLSASRPQDRQFILSSKKLLLSDSGFYLCAWETGTSGFYNEQFFGPGTRLTVL.